This T cell receptor beta chain emerged from a study of somatic mutations in cytotoxic T cells in rheumatoid arthritis. On the study more broadly: There were some V beta antibody-stained T-cell populations flow-sorted at nearly 100% purity, and these included V beta1+ cells sequenced for TCRB.

CDR1 LGHNA and CDR2 YNFKEQ come from the germline V gene. The CDR3 length is 12 residues. Trimming removed 1 base from V and 7 bases from J, with 5 bases in between. The study, taken as a whole, reports: More than 20% of CD8+ cells belonged to the largest clone in about an eighth of the 65 patients. A significant difference in CD8+ T-cell clonality was not found between rheumatoid arthritis patients and age-matched healthy controls. Age-dependent increases in CD8+ clonality occurred in rheumatoid arthritis patients but not in healthy controls.

About this clone: Antigen specificity is unknown.

Some clones are missing from TCRdb's copy, which holds only in-frame ones; the method was immunoSEQ multiplex PCR. Among 10,000 to 15,000 clones, under 75% were seen once, and the ten largest hold more than 9%. Sequencing used CD8+ T cells sorted from blood. V gene TRBV4-2 combines with J gene TRBJ1-3; D perhaps matches TRBD1 (5 bases). The receptor's source is a woman in her thirties or forties in good health. CDR3 residues: CASSQGGNTIYF. CDR3 sequence (DNA): TGTGCCAGCAGCCAAGGGGGGAACACCATATATTTT.